This T cell receptor beta chain originates from a study of cytomegalovirus exposure and HLA in healthy donors. In its sample, this clone ranks as medium-sized (0.01 to 0.1%). With 2 bases removed from V and 0 bases from J, the gap between germline ends came to 8 bases. Germline CDR1 MNHEY, CDR2 SVGAGI. CDR3 length equals 15 residues. The assay was immunoSEQ multiplex PCR, and TCRdb's table has in-frame clones only and misses some. The sample lists some 350,000 clones; about 90% were seen once. This TCR was sampled from a woman aged 30 to 39 in good health and CMV-seropositive. Sequencing input: PBMCs. This sequence joins TRBV6-5 and TRBJ2-4; D unclear. CDR3 bases: TGTGCCAGCAGTTACCACTCGTTAGCCAAAAACATTCAGTACTTC. It translates to CASSYHSLAKNIQYF.